This T cell receptor (beta chain) was identified during a study of blood T cell repertoires in COVID-19. Original processing notes: From reference gene primer amplification, estimates of nucleated cell counts were derived. This table comes from immunoSEQ multiplex PCR, and its TCRdb copy is limited to in-frame clones, with some not included. Clonal size and the V and J genes are those of that table, whereas D and trimming came from the DNA. The profile shows approximately 470,000 clones, 87% of them singletons. Trimming left V 0 bases short and J 1 base short, with 10 bases between. The germline V gene encodes CDR1 SGHRS and CDR2 YFSETQ. CDR3 size: 15 residues.

What was sequenced was PBMCs or T cells enriched from blood (not recorded which). V and J are TRBV5-1 and TRBJ1-1; D is ambiguous. The source is a woman in her late teens or twenties who had recovered from COVID-19. CDR3 in amino acids: CASSLGGGGNTEAFF. CDR3 bases: TGCGCCAGCAGCTTGGGGGGAGGCGGGAACACTGAAGCTTTCTTT.